This T cell receptor (beta chain) was captured in a study of blood T cell repertoires in COVID-19. Assay used: immunoSEQ multiplex PCR; TCRdb lists only in-frame clones, some missing. The sample holds approximately 300,000 clones, over 75% seen once. V was trimmed by 0 bases and J by 0 bases, leaving 17 bases between them. Germline CDR1 is LGHNA and CDR2 is YNFKEQ. The CDR3 runs 18 residues. The sequence derives from a human donor with COVID-19, enrolled during active disease. The donor label of this sample is uncertain. The chain employs TRBV4-2 and TRBJ1-1; a weak D match, TRBD1 (5 bases). Sequenced material: peripheral blood. The CDR3 sequence: CASSQDFRGRVMNTEAFF. The CDR3, as DNA: TGTGCCAGCAGCCAAGATTTTAGGGGTCGGGTTATGAACACTGAAGCTTTCTTT.